Below, one TCR beta chain is given with its context. Preparation of the TCRbeta library was carried out with unique molecular identifiers. TCRdb reprocessed the PCR reads with MiXCR, giving one entry per CDR3 protein. This table holds roughly 220,000 distinct CDR3 sequences, around 9.7% found once. This entry belongs to a study of T-cell reconstitution after alpha-beta-depleted transplantation in children. This CDR3 spans 14 amino acids. V was trimmed by 4 bases and J by 0 bases, leaving 9 bases between them. CDR1 is MNHNS, CDR2 SASEGT, per germline. This receptor was identified in a human donor who donated a stem cell graft to a child with SCID. This chain links TRBV6-1 with TRBJ1-1, with no clear D. The source material was PBMCs from the stem cell graft donor, sampled from the stem cell graft. The CDR3 region has the DNA TGTGCCAGCAGTGTACAGACCATGAACACTGAAGCTTTCTTT. Translated, it gives CASSVQTMNTEAFF.